Listed below are T cell receptor beta chains from one sample, sequenced in a study of T cell responses to AZD1222 COVID-19 vaccine. Data came from immunoSEQ multiplex PCR; TCRdb stores just in-frame clones and leaves some out. The sample has 100,000 to 120,000 clones; 94% are singletons. The sample consisted of peripheral blood, taken 28 days after the second AZD1222 dose. These receptors were collected from an adult who received the AZD1222 COVID-19 vaccine. Each CDR3 is given with its conserved first and last residue. The D gene is left open where the match is weak. A clone size is listed for some rows: how often the clone was seen (once, few, many), or a class if it is expanded.

d_gene: TRBD2
j_gene: TRBJ2-2
v_gene: TRBV5-1
abundance: NA
CDR3nt: TGCGCCAGCAGAAATCCGGGACTAGCGGGGGACACCGGGGAGCTGTTTTTT
CDR3aa: CASRNPGLAGDTGELFF

d_gene: TRBD1
j_gene: TRBJ1-2
v_gene: TRBV19
abundance: few
CDR3nt: TGTGCCAGTAGTGCCCCGGGACAGGGATACTATGGCTACACCTTC
CDR3aa: CASSAPGQGYYGYTF

d_gene: NA
j_gene: TRBJ2-3
v_gene: TRBV3-1/TRBV3-2
abundance: NA
CDR3nt: TGTGCCAGCAGCCAAAGTACGCCTTCTGGGACAGATACGCAGTATTTT
CDR3aa: CASSQSTPSGTDTQYF

d_gene: NA
j_gene: TRBJ2-3
v_gene: TRBV2
abundance: NA
CDR3nt: TGTGCCAGCGCGGTGGAGAGCACAGATACGCAGTATTTT
CDR3aa: CASAVESTDTQYF

d_gene: NA
j_gene: TRBJ1-1
v_gene: TRBV24-1
abundance: few
CDR3nt: TGTGCCACCAGGTGGCGGGGGGCCTCCCTGAACACTGAAGCTTTCTTT
CDR3aa: CATRWRGASLNTEAFF

d_gene: NA
j_gene: TRBJ2-7
v_gene: TRBV3-1/TRBV3-2
abundance: NA
CDR3nt: TGTGCCAGCAGCCAAGGTCCAGGAGCTTACTACGAGCAGTACTTC
CDR3aa: CASSQGPGAYYEQYF

d_gene: TRBD2
j_gene: TRBJ2-1
v_gene: TRBV4-1
abundance: NA
CDR3nt: TGCGCCAGCAGCCCAGCGGGAGGGGATGAGCAGTTCTTC
CDR3aa: CASSPAGGDEQFF

d_gene: NA
j_gene: TRBJ2-3
v_gene: TRBV7-9
abundance: NA
CDR3nt: TGTGCCAGCAGCCCCGGGCCTTCACCGCTTCCAGATACGCAGTATTTT
CDR3aa: CASSPGPSPLPDTQYF

d_gene: NA
j_gene: TRBJ2-3
v_gene: TRBV29-1
abundance: NA
CDR3nt: TGCAGCAACTGGGACCGATTCACAGATACGCAGTATTTT
CDR3aa: CSNWDRFTDTQYF

d_gene: NA
j_gene: TRBJ1-4
v_gene: TRBV18
abundance: once
CDR3nt: TGTGCCAGCTCACCTCGGGGACAAGATATAGAAAAACTGTTTTTT
CDR3aa: CASSPRGQDIEKLFF

d_gene: TRBD1
j_gene: TRBJ1-2
v_gene: TRBV4-1
abundance: NA
CDR3nt: TGCGCCAGCAGCCATTCAAATCCGGGACAGGGAAACTATGGCTACACCTTC
CDR3aa: CASSHSNPGQGNYGYTF

d_gene: TRBD2
j_gene: TRBJ2-7
v_gene: TRBV20-1
abundance: NA
CDR3nt: TGCAGTGCTAGTGGCGAACTAGCGGGTTCCTACGAGCAGTACTTC
CDR3aa: CSASGELAGSYEQYF

d_gene: NA
j_gene: TRBJ1-5
v_gene: TRBV6-5
abundance: NA
CDR3nt: TGTGCCAGCAGTCTAGACGGATATAGCAATCAGCCCCAGCATTTT
CDR3aa: CASSLDGYSNQPQHF

d_gene: NA
j_gene: TRBJ1-1
v_gene: TRBV2
abundance: few
CDR3nt: TGTGCCAGCAGTCCGGGACAAAACACTGAAGCTTTCTTT
CDR3aa: CASSPGQNTEAFF

d_gene: NA
j_gene: TRBJ2-3
v_gene: TRBV6-5
abundance: once
CDR3nt: TGTGCCAGCAGTACTCTTTCAGATACGCAGTATTTT
CDR3aa: CASSTLSDTQYF

d_gene: TRBD1
j_gene: TRBJ1-5
v_gene: TRBV6-5
abundance: once
CDR3nt: TGTGCCAGCAGTCGGGACAGTTTCTATCAGCCCCAGCATTTT
CDR3aa: CASSRDSFYQPQHF

d_gene: NA
j_gene: TRBJ1-5
v_gene: TRBV19
abundance: NA
CDR3nt: TGTGCCAGTAGTATCGGAGACACAAGTTATAGCAATCAGCCCCAGCATTTT
CDR3aa: CASSIGDTSYSNQPQHF

d_gene: NA
j_gene: TRBJ1-1
v_gene: TRBV21-1
abundance: NA
CDR3nt: TGTGCCAGCAGCAAAGCGGGGAGGGCGGAAACTTTCTTT
CDR3aa: CASSKAGRAETFF

d_gene: NA
j_gene: TRBJ1-2
v_gene: TRBV3-1/TRBV3-2
abundance: NA
CDR3nt: TGTGCCAGCAGCCAACAGTCCCGCAGGTCCACCTTC
CDR3aa: CASSQQSRRSTF

d_gene: NA
j_gene: TRBJ2-7
v_gene: TRBV6-5
abundance: NA
CDR3nt: TGTGCCAGCGGCCGGGACTCAGTCTACGAGCAGTACTTC
CDR3aa: CASGRDSVYEQYF

d_gene: NA
j_gene: TRBJ1-3
v_gene: TRBV3-1/TRBV3-2
abundance: NA
CDR3nt: TGTGCCAGCAGCCCCAGGGCCTCTGGAAACACCATATATTTT
CDR3aa: CASSPRASGNTIYF

d_gene: NA
j_gene: TRBJ2-5
v_gene: TRBV9
abundance: NA
CDR3nt: TGTGCCAGCAGCCCTCAATCGGGGGCCCAAGAGACCCAGTACTTC
CDR3aa: CASSPQSGAQETQYF

d_gene: NA
j_gene: TRBJ1-5
v_gene: TRBV12-3/TRBV12-4
abundance: NA
CDR3nt: TGTGCCAGCAGTTTGGGCCCCCAGCCCCAGCATTTT
CDR3aa: CASSLGPQPQHF

d_gene: TRBD2
j_gene: TRBJ2-2
v_gene: TRBV27
abundance: once
CDR3nt: TGTGCCAGCAGATTAATTAGCGGGAGTTTTAACACCGGGGAGCTGTTTTTT
CDR3aa: CASRLISGSFNTGELFF

d_gene: NA
j_gene: TRBJ1-1
v_gene: TRBV12-3/TRBV12-4
abundance: NA
CDR3nt: TGTGCCAGCACCATTTACACTGAAGCTTTCTTT
CDR3aa: CASTIYTEAFF

d_gene: NA
j_gene: TRBJ1-2
v_gene: TRBV3-1/TRBV3-2
abundance: NA
CDR3nt: TGTGCCAGCAGCCAAGAAATCGGACCATATGGCTACACCTTC
CDR3aa: CASSQEIGPYGYTF

d_gene: NA
j_gene: TRBJ1-1
v_gene: TRBV9
abundance: NA
CDR3nt: TGTGCCAGCAGCGTAGAGGGGGAAAACACTGAAGCTTTCTTT
CDR3aa: CASSVEGENTEAFF

d_gene: TRBD1
j_gene: TRBJ1-1
v_gene: TRBV5-1
abundance: NA
CDR3nt: TGCGCCAGCAGCTTGGCCGACAGGGCCACTGAAGCTTTCTTT
CDR3aa: CASSLADRATEAFF

d_gene: NA
j_gene: TRBJ1-5
v_gene: TRBV7-8
abundance: NA
CDR3nt: TGTGCCAGCAGCGGGAGAGACAATCAGCCCCAGCATTTT
CDR3aa: CASSGRDNQPQHF

d_gene: NA
j_gene: TRBJ2-1
v_gene: TRBV27
abundance: NA
CDR3nt: TGTGCCAGCGGCCCGGGCTCACGATACAATGAGCAGTTCTTC
CDR3aa: CASGPGSRYNEQFF

d_gene: TRBD1
j_gene: TRBJ1-6
v_gene: TRBV10-1
abundance: NA
CDR3nt: TGCGCCAGCAGCGCGGACAGGGATTCACCCCTCCACTTT
CDR3aa: CASSADRDSPLHF

d_gene: NA
j_gene: TRBJ1-5
v_gene: TRBV6-1
abundance: NA
CDR3nt: TGTGCCAGCAGTGAATGGGGGGGTAGCAATCAGCCCCAGCATTTT
CDR3aa: CASSEWGGSNQPQHF

d_gene: TRBD2
j_gene: TRBJ2-1
v_gene: TRBV7-2
abundance: once
CDR3nt: TGTGCCAGCAGCTTAGGATCTAGCGGGAGCTCCTACAATGAGCAGTTCTTC
CDR3aa: CASSLGSSGSSYNEQFF

d_gene: NA
j_gene: TRBJ1-2
v_gene: TRBV5-1
abundance: NA
CDR3nt: TGCGCCAGCAGCTTACTACAGGGAGGCCCTTTCAGCTATGGCTACACCTTC
CDR3aa: CASSLLQGGPFSYGYTF

d_gene: NA
j_gene: TRBJ1-1
v_gene: TRBV21-1
abundance: NA
CDR3nt: TGTGCCAGCAGCTTACAGGGGCCTGAAGCTTTCTTT
CDR3aa: CASSLQGPEAFF

d_gene: TRBD1
j_gene: TRBJ2-1
v_gene: TRBV10-2
abundance: NA
CDR3nt: TGCGCCAGCAGGGGGACAGAAGTACAATGGAATGAGCAGTTCTTC
CDR3aa: CASRGTEVQWNEQFF

d_gene: TRBD2
j_gene: TRBJ2-1
v_gene: TRBV2
abundance: NA
CDR3nt: TGTGCCAGCGGAAGGCGGGAGACTCACAATGAGCAGTTCTTC
CDR3aa: CASGRRETHNEQFF

d_gene: TRBD1
j_gene: TRBJ1-1
v_gene: TRBV27
abundance: NA
CDR3nt: TGTGCCAGCAGGGGGACAGGGCAACATGAAGCTTTCTTT
CDR3aa: CASRGTGQHEAFF

d_gene: NA
j_gene: TRBJ1-2
v_gene: TRBV27
abundance: NA
CDR3nt: TGTGCCAGCAGTTTCGTGGGGGGAGACTATGGCTACACCTTC
CDR3aa: CASSFVGGDYGYTF

d_gene: NA
j_gene: TRBJ1-2
v_gene: TRBV15
abundance: NA
CDR3nt: TGTGCCACCAGCAGAGATGTCATCCGAGGCTACACCTTC
CDR3aa: CATSRDVIRGYTF

d_gene: TRBD2
j_gene: TRBJ2-3
v_gene: TRBV11-3
abundance: NA
CDR3nt: TGTGCCAGCAGCTTAGCTTTGCGGGAGAGCACAGATACGCAGTATTTT
CDR3aa: CASSLALRESTDTQYF

d_gene: NA
j_gene: TRBJ1-6
v_gene: TRBV5-4
abundance: NA
CDR3nt: TGTGCCAGCAGCATAGGACAGCTACGTTTCAGCTCCTATAATTCACCCCTCCACTTT
CDR3aa: CASSIGQLRFSSYNSPLHF

d_gene: NA
j_gene: TRBJ1-4
v_gene: TRBV2
abundance: NA
CDR3nt: TGTGCCAGCAGGTGGGAAAAACTGTTTTTT
CDR3aa: CASRWEKLFF

d_gene: NA
j_gene: TRBJ1-4
v_gene: TRBV3-1/TRBV3-2
abundance: NA
CDR3nt: TGTGCCAGCAGGCGAGGGACCGAGTTAAATGAAAAACTGTTTTTT
CDR3aa: CASRRGTELNEKLFF

d_gene: NA
j_gene: TRBJ1-1
v_gene: TRBV19
abundance: NA
CDR3nt: TGTGCCAGTAGTATCTCGTTTGGGGCCGTGAACACTGAAGCTTTCTTT
CDR3aa: CASSISFGAVNTEAFF